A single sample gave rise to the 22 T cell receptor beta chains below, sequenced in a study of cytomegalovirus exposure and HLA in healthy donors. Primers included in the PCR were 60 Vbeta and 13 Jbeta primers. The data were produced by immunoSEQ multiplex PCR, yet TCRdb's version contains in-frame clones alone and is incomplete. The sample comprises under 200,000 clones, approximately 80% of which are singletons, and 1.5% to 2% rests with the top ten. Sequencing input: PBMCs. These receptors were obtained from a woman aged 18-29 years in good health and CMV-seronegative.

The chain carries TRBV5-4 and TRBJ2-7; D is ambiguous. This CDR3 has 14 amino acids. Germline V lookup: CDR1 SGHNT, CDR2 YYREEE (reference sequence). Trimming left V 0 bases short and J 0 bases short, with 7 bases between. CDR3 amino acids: CASSLAGSSYEQYF. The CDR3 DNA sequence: TGTGCCAGCAGCTTGGCGGGTAGCTCCTACGAGCAGTACTTC.

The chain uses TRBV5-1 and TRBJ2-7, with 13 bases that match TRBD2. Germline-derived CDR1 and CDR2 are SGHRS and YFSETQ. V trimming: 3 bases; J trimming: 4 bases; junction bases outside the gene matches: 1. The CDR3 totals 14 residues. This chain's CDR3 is CASSWTSGSYEQYF. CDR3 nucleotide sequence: TGCGCCAGCAGCTGGACTAGCGGGAGTTACGAGCAGTACTTC.

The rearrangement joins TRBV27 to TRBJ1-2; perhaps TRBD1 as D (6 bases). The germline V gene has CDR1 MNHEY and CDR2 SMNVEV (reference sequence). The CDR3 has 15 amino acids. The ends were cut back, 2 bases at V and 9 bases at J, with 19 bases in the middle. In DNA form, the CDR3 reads TGTGCCAGCAGTTTAGTTCGGGACAACCCGACGCGCTACACCTTC. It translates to CASSLVRDNPTRYTF.

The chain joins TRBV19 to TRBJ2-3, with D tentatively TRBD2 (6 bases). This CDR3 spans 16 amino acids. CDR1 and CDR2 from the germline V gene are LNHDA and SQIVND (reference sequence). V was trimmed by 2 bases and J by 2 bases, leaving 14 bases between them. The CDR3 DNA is TGTGCCAGTAGTATATTAGGGTGGGGGGACACAGATACGCAGTATTTT. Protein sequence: CASSILGWGDTDTQYF.

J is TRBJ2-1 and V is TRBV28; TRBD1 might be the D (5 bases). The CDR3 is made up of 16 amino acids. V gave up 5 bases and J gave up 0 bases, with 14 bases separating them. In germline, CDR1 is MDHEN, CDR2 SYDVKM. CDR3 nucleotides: TGTGCCAGCAGTCCCTCGACAGAGAGCTCCTACAATGAGCAGTTCTTC. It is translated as CASSPSTESSYNEQFF.

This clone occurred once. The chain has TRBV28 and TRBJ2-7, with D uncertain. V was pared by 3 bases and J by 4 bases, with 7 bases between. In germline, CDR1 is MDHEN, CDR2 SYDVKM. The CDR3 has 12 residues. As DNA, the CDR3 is TGTGCCAGCAGTTTGGGCAGTTACGAGCAGTACTTC. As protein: CASSLGSYEQYF.

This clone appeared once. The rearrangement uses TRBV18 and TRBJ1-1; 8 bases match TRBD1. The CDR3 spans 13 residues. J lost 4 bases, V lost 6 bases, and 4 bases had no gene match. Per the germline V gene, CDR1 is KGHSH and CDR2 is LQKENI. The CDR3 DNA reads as TGTGCCAGCTCGCGGACAGGGACCACTGAAGCTTTCTTT. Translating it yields CASSRTGTTEAFF.

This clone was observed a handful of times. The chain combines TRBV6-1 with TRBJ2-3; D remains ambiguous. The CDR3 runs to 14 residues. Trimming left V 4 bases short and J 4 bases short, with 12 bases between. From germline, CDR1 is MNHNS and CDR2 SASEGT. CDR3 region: CASSARPPPDTQYF. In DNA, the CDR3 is TGTGCCAGCAGTGCGCGCCCACCGCCAGATACGCAGTATTTT.

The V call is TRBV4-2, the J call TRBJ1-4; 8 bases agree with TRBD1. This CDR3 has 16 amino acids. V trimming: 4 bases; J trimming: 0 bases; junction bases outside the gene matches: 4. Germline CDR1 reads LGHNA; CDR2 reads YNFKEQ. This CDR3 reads CASSPIQGATNEKLFF. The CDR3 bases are TGTGCCAGCAGCCCGATACAGGGGGCAACTAATGAAAAACTGTTTTTT.

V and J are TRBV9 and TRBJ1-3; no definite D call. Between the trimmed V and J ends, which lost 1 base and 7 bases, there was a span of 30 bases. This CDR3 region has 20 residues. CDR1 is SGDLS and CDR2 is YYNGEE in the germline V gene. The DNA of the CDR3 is TGTGCCAGCAGCGTAAACGGGAAAGACCTCACCCGAGGTAGCAGCAACACCATATATTTT. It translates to CASSVNGKDLTRGSSNTIYF.

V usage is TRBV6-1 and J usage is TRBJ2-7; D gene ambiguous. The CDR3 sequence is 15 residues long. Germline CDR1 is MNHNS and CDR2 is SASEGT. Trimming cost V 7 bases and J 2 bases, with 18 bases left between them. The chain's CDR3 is CASITTSRRPYEQYF. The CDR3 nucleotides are TGTGCCAGCATAACGACTTCGCGGAGACCCTACGAGCAGTACTTC.

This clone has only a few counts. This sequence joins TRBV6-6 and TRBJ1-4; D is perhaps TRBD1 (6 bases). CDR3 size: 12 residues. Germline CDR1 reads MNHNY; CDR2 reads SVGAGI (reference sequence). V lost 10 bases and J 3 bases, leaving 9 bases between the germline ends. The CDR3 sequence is CATKGANEKLFF. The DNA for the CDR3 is TGTGCCACTAAGGGGGCTAATGAAAAACTGTTTTTT.

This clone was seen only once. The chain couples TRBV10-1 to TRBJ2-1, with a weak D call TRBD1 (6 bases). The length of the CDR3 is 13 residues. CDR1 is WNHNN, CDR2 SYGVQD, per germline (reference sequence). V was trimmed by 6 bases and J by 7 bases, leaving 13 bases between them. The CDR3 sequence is CASSETGLNEQFF. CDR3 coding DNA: TGCGCCAGCAGCGAGACAGGTTTGAATGAGCAGTTCTTC.

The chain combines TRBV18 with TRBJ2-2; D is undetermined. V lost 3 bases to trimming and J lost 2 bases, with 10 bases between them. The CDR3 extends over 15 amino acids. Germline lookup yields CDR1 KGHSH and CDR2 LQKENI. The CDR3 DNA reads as TGTGCCAGCTCACCGCCCGGAGTAAACACCGGGGAGCTGTTTTTT. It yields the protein CASSPPGVNTGELFF.

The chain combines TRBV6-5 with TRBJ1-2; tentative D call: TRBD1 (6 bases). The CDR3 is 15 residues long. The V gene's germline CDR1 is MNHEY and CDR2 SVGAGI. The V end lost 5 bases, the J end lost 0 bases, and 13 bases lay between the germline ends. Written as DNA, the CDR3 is TGTGCCAGCAGTGGAGACAGGATTACTAACTATGGCTACACCTTC. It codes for CASSGDRITNYGYTF.

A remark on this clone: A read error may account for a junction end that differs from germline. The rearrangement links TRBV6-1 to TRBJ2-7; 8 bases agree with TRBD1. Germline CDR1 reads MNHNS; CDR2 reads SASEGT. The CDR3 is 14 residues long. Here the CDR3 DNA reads TGTGCCAGCAGAGAAGGACAGGGCCGCTACGAGCAGTACTTC. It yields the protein CASREGQGRYEQYF.

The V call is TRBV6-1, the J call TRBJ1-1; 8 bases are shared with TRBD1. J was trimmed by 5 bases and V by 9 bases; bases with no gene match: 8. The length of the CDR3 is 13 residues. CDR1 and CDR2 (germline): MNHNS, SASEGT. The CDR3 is CASIPDRATEAFF. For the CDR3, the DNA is TGTGCCAGTATTCCGGACAGGGCGACTGAAGCTTTCTTT.

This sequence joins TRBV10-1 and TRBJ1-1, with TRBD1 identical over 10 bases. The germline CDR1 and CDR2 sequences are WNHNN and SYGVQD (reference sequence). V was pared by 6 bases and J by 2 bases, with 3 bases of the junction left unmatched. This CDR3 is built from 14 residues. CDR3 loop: CASRGTGDNTEAFF. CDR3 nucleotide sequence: TGCGCCAGCAGGGGGACAGGGGACAACACTGAAGCTTTCTTT.

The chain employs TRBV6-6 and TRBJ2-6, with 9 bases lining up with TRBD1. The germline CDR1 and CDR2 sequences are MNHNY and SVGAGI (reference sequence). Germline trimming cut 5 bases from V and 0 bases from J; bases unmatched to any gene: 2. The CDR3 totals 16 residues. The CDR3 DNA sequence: TGTGCCAGCAGTGGACAGGGGAGCTCTGGGGCCAACGTCCTGACTTTC. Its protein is CASSGQGSSGANVLTF.

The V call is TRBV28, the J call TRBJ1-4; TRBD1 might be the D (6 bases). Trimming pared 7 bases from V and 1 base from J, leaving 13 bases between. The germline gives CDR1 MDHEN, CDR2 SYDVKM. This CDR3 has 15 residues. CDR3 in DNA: TGTGCCAGCACATATACAGGGTTAACTAATGAAAAACTGTTTTTT. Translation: CASTYTGLTNEKLFF.

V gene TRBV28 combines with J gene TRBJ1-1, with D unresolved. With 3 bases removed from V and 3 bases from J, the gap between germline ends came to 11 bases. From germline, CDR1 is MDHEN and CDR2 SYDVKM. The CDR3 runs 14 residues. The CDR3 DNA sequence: TGTGCCAGCAGTTTGGAGGATTCCGACACTGAAGCTTTCTTT. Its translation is CASSLEDSDTEAFF.

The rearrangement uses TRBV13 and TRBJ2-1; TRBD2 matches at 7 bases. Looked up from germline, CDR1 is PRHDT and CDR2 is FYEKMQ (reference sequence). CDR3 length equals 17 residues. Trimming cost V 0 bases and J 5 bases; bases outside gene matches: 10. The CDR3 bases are TGTGCCAGCAGCTTAGGCCCAGGCGGGAGTAGTAACAATGAGCAGTTCTTC. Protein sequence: CASSLGPGGSSNNEQFF. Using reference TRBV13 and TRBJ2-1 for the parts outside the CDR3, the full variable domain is AAGVIQSPRHLIKEKRETATLKCYPIPRHDTVYWYQQGPGQDPQFLISFYEKMQSDKGSIPDRFSAQQFSDYHSELNMSSLELGDSALYFCASSLGPGGSSNNEQFFGPGTRLTVL.